The 18 T cell receptor beta chains presented below share a single source sample, sequenced in a study of blood T cell repertoires in COVID-19. Here immunoSEQ multiplex PCR was the method, and the copy in TCRdb shows in-frame clones only, minus some. The sample records hundreds of thousands of clones, nearly 90% being singletons. The sequencing input was PBMCs or T cells enriched from blood (not recorded which). All receptors derive from a young woman with acute COVID-19.

The V gene is TRBV7-8, the J gene TRBJ1-1; possible D gene TRBD1, 6 bases. Germline CDR1 is SGHVS and CDR2 is FQNEAQ. This CDR3 region has 14 residues. Trimming cost V 5 bases and J 2 bases, with 12 bases left between them. CDR3 protein: CASSQGTRNTEAFF. CDR3 DNA sequence: TGTGCCAGCAGCCAGGGGACACGTAACACTGAAGCTTTCTTT.

V usage is TRBV7-7 and J usage is TRBJ1-1; TRBD1 agrees at 8 bases. This CDR3 contains 13 residues. Looked up from germline, CDR1 is SSHAT and CDR2 is FNYEAQ (reference sequence). The CDR3 bases are TGTGCTAGTTCCAGGGGGCTGGGCACTGAAGCTTTCTTT. It translates to CASSRGLGTEAFF.

This clone was counted a single time. The V and J genes are TRBV13 and TRBJ2-1, with TRBD2 matching 7 bases. This CDR3 is 15 amino acids long. V lost 3 bases and J lost 3; bases outside the gene matches: 5. The germline V gene has CDR1 PRHDT and CDR2 FYEKMQ (reference sequence). In DNA form, the CDR3 reads TGTGCCAGCAGCTTGCCGGGGGAGGGCTACAATGAGCAGTTCTTC. This translates into CASSLPGEGYNEQFF.

This rearrangement joins TRBV21-1 to TRBJ2-7; the table's D call, TRBD2, was not checked against the DNA. TRBV21-1 constitutes a pseudogene. The CDR3 length is 12 residues. CDR3 region: CAIGTSFYEQYF. CDR3 nucleotide sequence: TGTGCCATCGGGACTAGCTTCTACGAGCAGTACTTC.

This chain joins TRBV7-2 and TRBJ2-6, with D perhaps matching TRBD2 (5 bases). Germline values: CDR1 SGHTA, CDR2 FQGNSA. With 7 bases removed from V and 2 bases from J, the gap between germline ends came to 12 bases. CDR3 size: 15 residues. The CDR3 coding sequence is TGTGCCAGCACACCTTGGACTGCTGGGGCCAACGTCCTGACTTTC. Residues: CASTPWTAGANVLTF. Together with reference TRBV7-2 and TRBJ2-6, the CDR3 gives the full variable domain: GAGVSQSPSNKVTEKGKDVELRCDPISGHTALYWYRQSLGQGLEFLIYFQGNSAPDKSGLPSDRFSAERTGGSVSTLTIQRTQQEDSAVYLCASTPWTAGANVLTFGAGSRLTVL.

The chain employs TRBV6-5 and TRBJ2-5; TRBD2 agrees at 8 bases. The CDR3 sequence is 15 residues long. Germline CDR1 MNHEY, CDR2 SVGAGI. J lost 5 bases, V lost 6 bases, and 11 bases had no gene match. The CDR3 coding sequence is TGTGCCAGCAGCCTTCTCGGGGGGGGAGTCGAGACCCAGTACTTC. It specifies CASSLLGGGVETQYF.

The V and J genes are TRBV5-5 and TRBJ1-1; TRBD1 agrees at 12 bases. J was trimmed by 1 base and V by 6 bases; bases with no gene match: 13. Germline CDR1 is SGHKS and CDR2 is YYEKEE (reference sequence). This CDR3 has 18 residues. The CDR3, as DNA: TGTGCCAGCACCCTTAGAGGGCGGGACAGGGGGCAGAACACTGAAGCTTTCTTT. Protein sequence: CASTLRGRDRGQNTEAFF.

The chain couples TRBV7-2 to TRBJ1-5, with a tentative D call TRBD1 (6 bases). V lost 2 bases and J 3 bases, leaving 8 bases between the germline ends. The CDR3 has 14 amino acids. Germline lookup yields CDR1 SGHTA and CDR2 FQGNSA. CDR3 in DNA: TGTGCCAGCAGCTTACAGGGGATCAATCAGCCCCAGCATTTT. This gives the protein CASSLQGINQPQHF.

The chain joins TRBV15 to TRBJ1-2; unclear D gene. V was cut by 1 base and J by 5 bases, with 14 bases left in between. The CDR3 covers 15 residues. Looked up from germline, CDR1 is LNHNV and CDR2 is YYDKDF (reference sequence). CDR3 coding DNA: TGTGCCACCAGCAGAGCGGAACAGTCAGTTTATGGCTACACCTTC. As protein: CATSRAEQSVYGYTF.

This clone turned up a few times. The rearrangement links TRBV2 to TRBJ1-6; 7 bases align to TRBD1. The CDR3 extends over 15 amino acids. The germline V gene encodes CDR1 SNHLY and CDR2 FYNNEI. The junction had 5 bases not matched to a gene; V was cut back by 6 bases and J by 3 bases. The CDR3 here is CASRPGTDYNSPLHF. The CDR3 region has the DNA TGTGCCAGCAGGCCAGGGACAGACTATAATTCACCCCTCCACTTT.

This chain joins TRBV6-5 and TRBJ2-5; D is perhaps TRBD1 (5 bases). The CDR3 is 13 amino acids. CDR1 MNHEY and CDR2 SVGAGI come from the germline V gene. The V end was cut by 4 bases, the J end by 7 bases, with 13 bases between. CDR3 in DNA: TGTGCCAGCAGTTCCCCAGGGAAAGGGACCCAGTACTTC. Protein product: CASSSPGKGTQYF.

The rearrangement uses TRBV15 and TRBJ2-1; TRBD2 matches at 10 bases. Per the germline V gene, CDR1 is LNHNV and CDR2 is YYDKDF (reference sequence). The CDR3 is made up of 15 amino acids. V dropped 2 bases and J dropped 6; count of bases not matched to a gene: 4. The CDR3 region is CATSRSSGSSNEQFF. CDR3 nucleotides: TGTGCCACCAGCAGATCTAGCGGGAGCTCCAATGAGCAGTTCTTC.

The chain joins TRBV6-4 to TRBJ2-3; 7 bases line up with TRBD2. The length of the CDR3 is 14 residues. V was pared by 6 bases and J by 2 bases, with 5 bases of the junction left unmatched. Per the germline V gene, CDR1 is MRHNA and CDR2 is SNTAGT. In nucleotides, the CDR3 is TGTGCCAGCAGAGTAAGCGGGGTCACAGATACGCAGTATTTT. It codes for CASRVSGVTDTQYF.

The CDR3 nucleotides read TGTGCCAGCAGTTTAGGGAGGGGATTCGCCGGGGAGCTGTTTTTT. This translates into CASSLGRGFAGELFF. The rearrangement links TRBV28 to TRBJ2-2; TRBD2 matches 7 bases. V shed 2 bases, J shed 6 bases, and the junction held 6 bases outside the gene matches. From germline, CDR1 is MDHEN and CDR2 SYDVKM. This CDR3 region has 15 residues. Variable domain in full (rest from reference TRBV28 and TRBJ2-2): DVKVTQSSRYLVKRTGEKVFLECVQDMDHENMFWYRQDPGLGLRLIYFSYDVKMKEKGDIPEGYSVSREKKERFSLILESASTNQTSMYLCASSLGRGFAGELFFGEGSRLTVL.

This chain connects TRBV11-2 to TRBJ1-2, with D uncertain. V was clipped by 5 bases and J by 8 bases, with 15 bases between them. The CDR3 runs to 13 residues. The germline V gene encodes CDR1 SGHAT and CDR2 FQNNGV. The CDR3 sequence: CASSPQIAEGYTF. The CDR3 DNA reads TGTGCCAGCAGCCCCCAAATCGCGGAGGGCTACACCTTC. The full variable domain, completed using reference TRBV11-2 and TRBJ1-2, is EAGVAQSPRYKIIEKRQSVAFWCNPISGHATLYWYQQILGQGPKLLIQFQNNGVVDDSQLPKDRFSAERLKGVDSTLKIQPAKLEDSAVYLCASSPQIAEGYTFGSGTRLTVV.

The rearrangement uses TRBV2 and TRBJ2-6, with D perhaps matching TRBD2 (6 bases). The germline V gene encodes CDR1 SNHLY and CDR2 FYNNEI. This CDR3 region has 14 residues. Trimming pared 9 bases from V and 5 bases from J, leaving 14 bases between. As DNA, the CDR3 is TGTGCCAGTCAACGGGGAGGTAGGGCCAACGTCCTGACTTTC. This gives the protein CASQRGGRANVLTF.

V gene TRBV27 combines with J gene TRBJ2-3; D is perhaps TRBD2 (6 bases). This CDR3 contains 14 residues. From germline, CDR1 is MNHEY and CDR2 SMNVEV (reference sequence). Trimming stripped 4 bases from V and 9 bases from J, with 17 bases between. CDR3 coding DNA: TGTGCCAGCAGTTCTCGGCCTTGGGAGGAAACGCAGTATTTT. Protein product: CASSSRPWEETQYF.

The chain is built from TRBV5-4 and TRBJ2-1; TRBD1 is a possible D gene (5 bases). The CDR3 sequence is 15 residues long. V shed 4 bases and J shed 0 bases, with 11 bases lying between them. The germline gives CDR1 SGHNT, CDR2 YYREEE (reference sequence). Written as DNA, the CDR3 is TGTGCCAGCAGCCAGGACACCCACTCCTACAATGAGCAGTTCTTC. Its protein product is CASSQDTHSYNEQFF.